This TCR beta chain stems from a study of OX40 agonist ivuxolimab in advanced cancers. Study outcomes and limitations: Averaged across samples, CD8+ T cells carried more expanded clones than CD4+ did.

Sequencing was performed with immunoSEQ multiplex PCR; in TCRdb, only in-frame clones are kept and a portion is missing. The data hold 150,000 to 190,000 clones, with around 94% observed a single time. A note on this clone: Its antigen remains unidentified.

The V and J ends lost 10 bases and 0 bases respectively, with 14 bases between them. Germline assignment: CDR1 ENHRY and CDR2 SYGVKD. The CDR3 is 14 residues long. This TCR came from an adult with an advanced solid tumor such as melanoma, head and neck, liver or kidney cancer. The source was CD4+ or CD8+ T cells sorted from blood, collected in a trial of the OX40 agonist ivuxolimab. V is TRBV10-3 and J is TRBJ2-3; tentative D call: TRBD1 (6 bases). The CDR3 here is CATLQGSSTDTQYF. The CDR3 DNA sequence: TGTGCCACCCTACAGGGTTCTAGCACAGATACGCAGTATTTT.